This entry lists 28 T cell receptor beta chains sequenced from one sample in a study of a mutant IDH1 vaccine in newly diagnosed glioma. Documented time point: week 23, last vaccination. Every vaccination contained 300 ug of the mutant IDH1 20-mer peptide and was paired with topical imiquimod. These receptors lack a known antigen. Profiled with immunoSEQ multiplex PCR; TCRdb holds only in-frame clones, not every one. The data show around 55,000 clones, with 80% seen just once and 5% to 8% held by the top ten. The sequences come from PBMCs, collected from a glioma patient whose treatment included an IDH1 peptide vaccine. The receptors here all came from a man aged 35-49 years with glioma.

The CDR3 DNA is TGTGCCAGCAGCTTAGCAGGGAATAGGTATGGCTACACCTTC. The encoded protein is CASSLAGNRYGYTF. The chain uses TRBV7-9 and TRBJ1-2, with D unresolved. Germline V gives CDR1 SEHNR, CDR2 FQNEAQ (reference sequence). CDR3 length equals 14 residues. Trimming took off 0 bases at V and 5 bases at J, with 10 bases between the two ends.

J is TRBJ1-6 and V is TRBV2, with D hard to call. The CDR3 has 14 residues. Trimming cost V 5 bases and J 5 bases, with 10 bases left between them. Germline CDR1 is SNHLY and CDR2 is FYNNEI. The CDR3 loop is CASSMQLHNSPLHF. The CDR3 region has the DNA TGTGCCAGCAGTATGCAGCTTCATAATTCACCCCTCCACTTT.

The J gene is TRBJ2-2, the V gene TRBV2, with D perhaps matching TRBD1 (5 bases). Per the germline V gene, CDR1 is SNHLY and CDR2 is FYNNEI. The V end lost 8 bases, the J end lost 5 bases, and 12 bases lay between the germline ends. There are 13 residues in the CDR3. For the CDR3, the DNA is TGTGCCAGCGGATCAGGGTGGACCGGGGAGCTGTTTTTT. The encoded protein is CASGSGWTGELFF.

This chain links TRBV5-4 with TRBJ1-2; TRBD1 might be the D (6 bases). The CDR3 loop spans 15 amino acids. Germline lookup yields CDR1 SGHNT and CDR2 YYREEE (reference sequence). Trimming shortened V by 4 bases and J by 6 bases, and 19 bases separated the two germline ends. The CDR3 loop is CASSRNHQGKNGYTF. For the CDR3, the DNA is TGTGCCAGCAGCCGAAACCATCAGGGGAAGAATGGCTACACCTTC.

This clone is termed medium-sized. The chain couples TRBV4-2 to TRBJ2-1; D is tentatively TRBD1 or TRBD2 (5 bases each). CDR3 length: 15 residues. The V gene's germline CDR1 is LGHNA and CDR2 YNFKEQ. The germline V and J ends were trimmed by 4 bases and 0 bases, with 10 bases remaining between them. The CDR3 sequence is CASSLGESSYNEQFF. The CDR3, as DNA: TGTGCCAGCAGCCTGGGGGAAAGCTCCTACAATGAGCAGTTCTTC.

Only a few counts were recorded for this clone. V usage is TRBV5-5 and J usage is TRBJ1-6, with D perhaps matching TRBD1 (5 bases). This CDR3 region has 15 residues. Trimming shortened V by 2 bases and J by 5 bases, and 11 bases separated the two germline ends. CDR1 and CDR2 from the germline V gene are SGHKS and YYEKEE (reference sequence). CDR3 in DNA: TGTGCCAGCAGCTTCGGAGACAGAAATAATTCACCCCTCCACTTT. Its translation is CASSFGDRNNSPLHF.

This rearrangement joins TRBV15 to TRBJ2-5, with 9 nucleotides matching TRBD1. This CDR3 has 13 amino acids. The V gene's germline CDR1 is LNHNV and CDR2 YYDKDF (reference sequence). V shed 3 bases and J 5 bases; nucleotides not matched to a gene: 1. The CDR3 here is CATSRGTGETQYF. CDR3 bases: TGTGCCACCAGCAGGGGGACAGGGGAGACCCAGTACTTC.

The chain employs TRBV29-1 and TRBJ2-2, with D perhaps TRBD1 (6 bases). This CDR3 spans 11 amino acids. The germline V and J ends were trimmed by 8 bases and 11 bases, with 15 bases remaining between them. Germline V CDR1 and CDR2: SQVTM, ANQGSEA. CDR3 in DNA: TGCAGCATACAGGGTATTGGCGAGCTGTTTTTT. Protein sequence: CSIQGIGELFF.

The J gene is TRBJ2-1, the V gene TRBV5-4, with 11 bases that match TRBD1. The CDR3 loop spans 17 amino acids. V was pared by 4 bases and J by 0 bases, with 6 bases of the junction left unmatched. Per germline, CDR1 SGHNT and CDR2 YYREEE (reference sequence). In DNA form, the CDR3 reads TGTGCCAGCAGCGGTGGACAGGGGGCTTCCTCCTACAATGAGCAGTTCTTC. Translation: CASSGGQGASSYNEQFF.

The chain carries TRBV2 and TRBJ1-2; no reliable D call. Looked up from germline, CDR1 is SNHLY and CDR2 is FYNNEI. V lost 3 bases and J 10 bases, leaving 15 bases between the germline ends. The CDR3 has 13 amino acids. CDR3 residues: CASSDGSIRDYTF. For the CDR3, the DNA is TGTGCCAGCAGTGACGGGTCCATTCGGGACTACACCTTC.

The sample holds one count of this clone. The rearrangement joins TRBV14 to TRBJ2-3; D is perhaps TRBD2 (6 bases). CDR3 length equals 15 residues. Trimming stripped 4 bases from V and 0 bases from J, with 11 bases between. Per the germline V gene, CDR1 is SGHDN and CDR2 is FVKESK. The CDR3 nucleotides are TGTGCCAGCAGCCCACGGGGGTTCAGCACAGATACGCAGTATTTT. This sequence encodes CASSPRGFSTDTQYF.

The chain uses TRBV6-1 and TRBJ1-1; D call uncertain. Deletions cut 6 bases from V and 3 bases from J, with 8 bases between. Germline loops: CDR1 MNHNS, CDR2 SASEGT. This CDR3 is built from 12 residues. The CDR3 DNA is TGTGCCAGCAGGGTCCCGGACACTGAAGCTTTCTTT. Protein: CASRVPDTEAFF.

This chain joins TRBV5-1 and TRBJ1-1; possibly TRBD1 for D (5 bases). The CDR3 is made up of 16 amino acids. CDR1 and CDR2 (germline): SGHRS, YFSETQ. The V end lost 0 bases, the J end lost 2 bases, and 14 bases lay between the germline ends. CDR3 nucleotides: TGCGCCAGCAGCTTGGGGGCAGGGCAGCCAAACACTGAAGCTTTCTTT. This translates into CASSLGAGQPNTEAFF.

This chain joins TRBV5-1 and TRBJ2-7, with TRBD2 matching 11 bases. CDR1 and CDR2 from the germline V gene are SGHRS and YFSETQ. There are 15 residues in the CDR3. The trim removed 0 bases at V and 5 bases at J, leaving 4 bases unmatched. CDR3 protein: CASSLGTSGGDEQYF. CDR3 coding DNA: TGCGCCAGCAGCTTGGGAACTAGCGGGGGAGACGAGCAGTACTTC.

The V gene is TRBV7-8, the J gene TRBJ1-5; tentative D call: TRBD1 (6 bases). Germline V gives CDR1 SGHVS, CDR2 FQNEAQ. This CDR3 spans 15 amino acids. With 7 bases removed from V and 7 bases from J, the gap between germline ends came to 20 bases. This chain's CDR3 is CASTLMGGARQPQHF. In DNA form, the CDR3 reads TGTGCCAGCACCCTGATGGGGGGCGCCCGGCAGCCCCAGCATTTT.

The V and J genes are TRBV14 and TRBJ1-6; D is unresolved. Germline CDR1 SGHDN, CDR2 FVKESK. The CDR3 runs to 15 residues. V lost 4 bases and J 5 bases, leaving 12 bases between the germline ends. The CDR3 protein is CASSRVNGNNSPLHF. Written as DNA, the CDR3 is TGTGCCAGCAGCCGAGTCAACGGAAATAATTCACCCCTCCACTTT.

This chain's CDR3 is CASSPMGEGNEKLFF. As DNA, the CDR3 is TGCGCCAGCAGCCCGATGGGTGAAGGTAATGAAAAACTGTTTTTT. The chain recombines TRBV5-1 with TRBJ1-4; the D is unclear. CDR3 size: 15 residues. CDR1 and CDR2 from the germline V gene are SGHRS and YFSETQ. With 4 bases removed from V and 4 bases from J, the gap between germline ends came to 14 bases. The whole variable domain, remainder taken from reference TRBV5-1 and TRBJ1-4, is KAGVTQTPRYLIKTRGQQVTLSCSPISGHRSVSWYQQTPGQGLQFLFEYFSETQRNKGNFPGRFSGRQFSNSRSEMNVSTLELGDSALYLCASSPMGEGNEKLFFGSGTQLSVL.

This clone has more than one count but fewer than ten. V is TRBV7-9 and J is TRBJ1-2; perhaps TRBD1 as D (6 bases). V lost 6 bases and J lost 7, with 12 bases in between. Germline V lookup: CDR1 SEHNR, CDR2 FQNEAQ (reference sequence). This CDR3 spans 12 amino acids. CDR3 in DNA: TGTGCCAGCAGTGCCGGAGGGGGTGGCTACACCTTC. Its translation is CASSAGGGGYTF.

Note on this clone: A much more abundant neighbour one base away suggests this may be a read error. The chain is built from TRBV6-5 and TRBJ1-2, with 8 bases matching TRBD1. This CDR3 region has 12 residues. V shed 5 bases and J 4 bases; nucleotides not matched to a gene: 0. Looked up from germline, CDR1 is MNHEY and CDR2 is SVGAGI. CDR3 sequence (DNA): TGTGCCAGCAGTACAGGGGGCTATGGCTACACCTTC. Encoded protein: CASSTGGYGYTF.

Remarks on this clone: One end of the junction does not line up with germline, which may come from a read error. The chain couples TRBV7-7 to TRBJ2-2; D perhaps matches TRBD2 (5 bases). This CDR3 comprises 15 residues. Per the germline V gene, CDR1 is SSHAT and CDR2 is FNYEAQ (reference sequence). CDR3 protein: CASSPRGYNTGELFF. CDR3 nucleotide sequence: TGTGCTAGCAGCCCCCGCGGGTATAACACCGGGGAGCTGTTTTTT.

This chain joins TRBV5-4 and TRBJ1-5; D possibly corresponds to TRBD1 (6 bases). The V gene's germline CDR1 is SGHNT and CDR2 YYREEE (reference sequence). This CDR3 contains 15 residues. The germline V and J ends were trimmed by 0 bases and 6 bases, with 13 bases remaining between them. The CDR3 sequence is CASSLDGGAGQPQHF. CDR3 nucleotide sequence: TGTGCCAGCAGCTTGGACGGGGGCGCGGGTCAGCCCCAGCATTTT.

The chain links TRBV4-1 to TRBJ2-1; TRBD1 matches 7 bases. The CDR3 has 13 residues. The germline CDR1 and CDR2 sequences are MGHRA and YSYEKL. Trimming took 2 bases from V and 10 from J; bases not matched to a gene: 5. In DNA, the CDR3 is TGCGCCAGCAGCCAAATTACAGGGGACGAGCAGTTCTTC. Translation gives CASSQITGDEQFF.

V and J are TRBV10-3 and TRBJ1-1; possibly TRBD1 for D (5 bases). Germline V gene sequence: CDR1 ENHRY, CDR2 SYGVKD. The CDR3 covers 12 residues. V lost 1 base, J lost 5 bases, and 5 bases lay in between. The CDR3: CAISEWGTEAFF. The DNA for the CDR3 is TGTGCCATCAGTGAGTGGGGGACTGAAGCTTTCTTT.

The chain couples TRBV5-6 to TRBJ2-7; no clear D. CDR1 and CDR2 from the germline V gene are SGHDT and YYEEEE. The ends were cut back, 1 base at V and 2 bases at J, with 7 bases in the middle. The CDR3 covers 13 residues. CDR3 amino acids: CASSLQNTYEQYF. The DNA for the CDR3 is TGTGCCAGCAGCTTGCAGAACACCTACGAGCAGTACTTC.

As concerns this clone: Additional DNA sequences in this sample encode the identical CDR3. V and J are TRBV18 and TRBJ2-2; 9 nucleotides match TRBD1. This CDR3 has 16 residues. Looked up from germline, CDR1 is KGHSH and CDR2 is LQKENI. V shed 0 bases, J shed 2 bases, and the junction held 1 base outside the gene matches. The DNA for the CDR3 is TGTGCCAGCTCACCACCAACAGGGGGCAACACCGGGGAGCTGTTTTTT. Amino acids: CASSPPTGGNTGELFF.

The chain has TRBV13 and TRBJ1-2; TRBD1 is a possible D gene (5 bases). This CDR3 is built from 15 residues. Trimming took 5 bases from V and 4 from J, leaving 17 bases between them. Germline loops: CDR1 PRHDT, CDR2 FYEKMQ (reference sequence). As DNA, the CDR3 is TGTGCCAGCAGCCTGACAGATTTTACCCGCTATGGCTACACCTTC. Its protein product is CASSLTDFTRYGYTF. Filled out from reference TRBV13 and TRBJ1-2, the complete variable domain reads AAGVIQSPRHLIKEKRETATLKCYPIPRHDTVYWYQQGPGQDPQFLISFYEKMQSDKGSIPDRFSAQQFSDYHSELNMSSLELGDSALYFCASSLTDFTRYGYTFGSGTRLTVV.

This rearrangement joins TRBV7-9 to TRBJ1-5; 7 bases map to TRBD1. The CDR3 runs to 13 residues. V gave up 3 bases and J gave up 8 bases; unmatched junction bases: 4. CDR1 and CDR2 from the germline V gene are SEHNR and FQNEAQ (reference sequence). The CDR3 region is CASSLTGLEPQHF. CDR3 nucleotides: TGTGCCAGCAGCTTGACAGGGCTTGAGCCCCAGCATTTT.

The chain has TRBV7-9 and TRBJ1-1, with D tentatively TRBD1 (5 bases). The CDR3 loop spans 14 amino acids. V was cut by 4 bases and J by 4 bases, with 13 bases left in between. Germline loops: CDR1 SEHNR, CDR2 FQNEAQ (reference sequence). The CDR3 reads CASSSGWGGTEAFF. Here the CDR3 DNA reads TGTGCCAGCAGCTCAGGTTGGGGGGGCACTGAAGCTTTCTTT.